These 3 T cell receptor beta chains share one sample of origin, sequenced in a study of PD-1 blockade in classical Hodgkin lymphoma. The method was immunoSEQ multiplex PCR; TCRdb's version includes in-frame clones alone and lacks a portion of them. Among about 33,000 clones listed, approximately 68% were seen once. Time point meaning: cycle 4 day 1 (C4D1), after more than five weeks of nivolumab. Brentuximab vedotin exposure varied among the patients, all of whom had relapsed after autologous stem cell transplantation. Sequencing was performed on peripheral blood mononuclear cells (PBMCs), taken before the fourth cycle of nivolumab. The receptor set was obtained from a human donor with classical Hodgkin lymphoma.

In its sample, this clone was seen a few times. As DNA, the CDR3 is TGTGCCAGCCGAGGGGACGATGAAAAACTGTTTTTT. It is translated as CASRGDDEKLFF. The chain links TRBV27 to TRBJ1-4, with a weak D call TRBD1 (5 bases). V was shortened by 8 bases and J by 6 bases, with 10 bases between the two germline ends. This CDR3 has 12 amino acids. Germline assignment: CDR1 MNHEY and CDR2 SMNVEV (reference sequence).

This chain uses TRBV28 with TRBJ1-1; D call uncertain. Germline V gives CDR1 MDHEN, CDR2 SYDVKM. This CDR3 comprises 13 residues. The V end was cut by 6 bases, the J end by 1 base, with 9 bases between. The CDR3 nucleotides are TGTGCCAGCAGCCTCCTGGGGAACACTGAAGCTTTCTTT. Translating it yields CASSLLGNTEAFF.

The genes are TRBV9 and TRBJ2-1; 11 nucleotides line up with TRBD2. This CDR3 has 19 amino acids. Losses at the gene ends were 4 bases for V and 7 bases for J; bases not matched to a gene: 19. CDR1 is SGDLS and CDR2 is YYNGEE in the germline V gene. In DNA, the CDR3 is TGTGCCAGCAGCCGACCAAGGGGACTAGCGGAAGGAAGGGGAAATGAGCAGTTCTTC. Residues: CASSRPRGLAEGRGNEQFF.